Presented here are 24 T cell receptor beta chains from one specimen sequenced in a study of blood T cell repertoires in COVID-19. Generated by immunoSEQ multiplex PCR, the TCRdb table keeps only in-frame clones and is missing some. The sample yields about 50,000 clones, 60% to 80% seen once. The material sequenced was PBMCs or T cells enriched from blood (not recorded which). These receptors came from a woman in her fifties or sixties with acute COVID-19.

The chain carries TRBV5-8 and TRBJ1-1; possible D gene TRBD1, 6 bases. The V end lost 4 bases, the J end lost 5 bases, and 15 bases lay between the germline ends. This CDR3 is built from 14 residues. From germline, CDR1 is SGHTS and CDR2 YDEGEE. The CDR3 is CASSGGARQTEAFF. The CDR3 coding sequence is TGTGCCAGCAGCGGGGGGGCGCGGCAGACTGAAGCTTTCTTT.

This clone was counted a few times. The chain links TRBV2 to TRBJ1-5; D possibly corresponds to TRBD1 (5 bases). Deletions cut 8 bases from V and 4 bases from J, with 12 bases between. The CDR3 sequence is 13 residues long. Germline lookup yields CDR1 SNHLY and CDR2 FYNNEI. Here the CDR3 DNA reads TGTGCCAGCTTTGACGGGGGAAATCAGCCCCAGCATTTT. This translates into CASFDGGNQPQHF. The entire variable domain, with the rest obtained from reference TRBV2 and TRBJ1-5, is as follows: EPEVTQTPSHQVTQMGQEVILRCVPISNHLYFYWYRQILGQKVEFLVSFYNNEISEKSEIFDDQFSVERPDGSNFTLKIRSTKLEDSAMYFCASFDGGNQPQHFGDGTRLSIL.

This chain connects TRBV3-1 (or the pseudogene TRBV3-2) to TRBJ1-4; D remains ambiguous. V lost 4 bases to trimming and J lost 9 bases, with 9 bases between them. CDR3 length: 12 amino acids. Germline CDR1 is LGHDT and CDR2 is YNNKEL (reference sequence). The CDR3, as DNA: TGTGCCAGCAGCCCCACGGAGAAAAAACTGTTTTTT. The encoded protein is CASSPTEKKLFF.

This chain joins TRBV6-2 or TRBV6-3 and TRBJ1-1; a weak D match, TRBD1 (5 bases). CDR1 and CDR2 from the germline V gene are MNHEY and SVGEGT. CDR3 length: 14 amino acids. The ends were cut back, 2 bases at V and 3 bases at J, with 10 bases in the middle. The CDR3 region is CASSYRIGDTEAFF. The CDR3 DNA follows: TGTGCCAGCAGTTACCGGATAGGGGACACTGAAGCTTTCTTT.

This clone was picked up a small number of times. The chain recombines TRBV7-2 with TRBJ1-6; 7 bases fit TRBD1. The CDR3 spans 15 residues. In germline, CDR1 is SGHTA, CDR2 FQGNSA. V shed 6 bases and J 9 bases; nucleotides not matched to a gene: 11. DNA of the CDR3: TGTGCCAGCAGACTACAGGGGATTCGGAGTTCACCCCTCCACTTT. It specifies CASRLQGIRSSPLHF.

There are a few counts of this clone. The V and J genes are TRBV30 and TRBJ2-4; TRBD2 matches at 13 bases. Germline-derived CDR1 and CDR2 are GTSNPN and SVGIG (reference sequence). V gave up 2 bases and J gave up 7 bases; unmatched junction bases: 2. The CDR3 covers 14 residues. This CDR3 is CAWSPTSGGNIQYF. The DNA for the CDR3 is TGTGCCTGGAGTCCGACTAGCGGGGGGAACATTCAGTACTTC.

This chain links TRBV6-5 with TRBJ1-1; a weak D match, TRBD1 (6 bases). V was pared by 2 bases and J by 1 base, with 8 bases between. The CDR3 runs to 14 residues. The germline V gene has CDR1 MNHEY and CDR2 SVGAGI. The CDR3 coding sequence is TGTGCCAGCAGTTACGAGACAGGGAACACTGAAGCTTTCTTT. Translated, it gives CASSYETGNTEAFF.

The chain combines TRBV13 with TRBJ2-1; 15 bases match TRBD2. Germline CDR1 PRHDT, CDR2 FYEKMQ (reference sequence). Trimming cost V 4 bases and J 9 bases; bases outside gene matches: 7. The CDR3 consists of 16 residues. The CDR3 nucleotides read TGTGCCAGCAGCTCCATCGGGACTAGCGGGGGGCCTGAGCAGTTCTTC. It specifies CASSSIGTSGGPEQFF.

The chain recombines TRBV12-5 with TRBJ2-2; TRBD2 is a possible D gene (5 bases). The CDR3 is made up of 15 amino acids. Germline CDR1 is LGHNT and CDR2 is FRNRAP. Trimming removed 5 bases at V and 0 bases at J, with 10 bases between. CDR3 residues: CASGLGLPNTGELFF. Written as DNA, the CDR3 is TGTGCTAGTGGTCTAGGACTCCCGAACACCGGGGAGCTGTTTTTT. The full variable domain, in which reference TRBV12-5 and TRBJ2-2 provide the parts outside the CDR3, is DARVTQTPRHKVTEMGQEVTMRCQPILGHNTVFWYRQTMMQGLELLAYFRNRAPLDDSGMPKDRFSAEMPDATLATLKIQPSEPRDSAVYFCASGLGLPNTGELFFGEGSRLTVL.

The chain recombines TRBV27 with TRBJ1-1; 7 bases map to TRBD1. The V gene's germline CDR1 is MNHEY and CDR2 SMNVEV (reference sequence). CDR3 length: 13 amino acids. The V gene end was trimmed by 8 bases and the J gene end by 0 bases; junction bases not matched to a gene: 3. This chain's CDR3 is CASGQGVNTEAFF. The DNA for the CDR3 is TGTGCCAGCGGTCAGGGGGTGAACACTGAAGCTTTCTTT.

In its sample, this clone was seen a few times. The rearrangement links TRBV19 to TRBJ2-4; 7 positions agree with TRBD1. This CDR3 comprises 12 residues. The germline gives CDR1 LNHDA, CDR2 SQIVND (reference sequence). The ends lost 6 bases at V and 12 bases at J; junction bases unmatched: 8. The CDR3 is CASSDRAQTQYF. CDR3 coding DNA: TGTGCCAGTAGCGACAGGGCCCAGACTCAGTACTTC.

J is TRBJ2-7 and V is TRBV7-9; 7 bases line up with TRBD1. This CDR3 has 13 amino acids. The germline V gene has CDR1 SEHNR and CDR2 FQNEAQ (reference sequence). The junction had 6 bases not matched to a gene; V was cut back by 5 bases and J by 5 bases. DNA for the CDR3: TGTGCCAGCAGCCACAGACAGGGTAACGAGCAGTACTTC. Amino acid sequence: CASSHRQGNEQYF.

The DNA for the CDR3 is TGCGCCAGCAGCTGGGACAGGGAGAATGAGCAGTTCTTC. This encodes CASSWDRENEQFF. The V and J genes are TRBV5-1 and TRBJ2-1, with TRBD1 matching over 9 bases. Germline V lookup: CDR1 SGHRS, CDR2 YFSETQ. After removal of 3 bases from V and 7 bases from J, the junction contained 2 bases not matched to a gene. The length of the CDR3 is 13 residues.

J is TRBJ1-3 and V is TRBV19; D gene unclear. Germline CDR1 and CDR2: LNHDA and SQIVND (reference sequence). V lost 4 bases to trimming and J lost 1 base, with 2 bases between them. CDR3 length: 12 amino acids. CDR3 sequence: CASSTSGNTIYF. The CDR3, as DNA: TGTGCCAGTAGTACTTCTGGAAACACCATATATTTT.

This sequence joins TRBV5-1 and TRBJ2-2; D may be TRBD1 (6 bases). There are 16 residues in the CDR3. V lost 0 bases, J lost 1 base, and 10 bases lay in between. Germline CDR1 reads SGHRS; CDR2 reads YFSETQ. CDR3 bases: TGCGCCAGCAGCTTGGCAGGGGTTCGGAACACCGGGGAGCTGTTTTTT. Protein: CASSLAGVRNTGELFF.

The genes are TRBV21-1 and TRBJ2-1; the DNA was not used to check the table's D call, TRBD2. TRBV21-1 is a documented pseudogene. The CDR3 spans 14 residues. CDR3 loop: CARRGRLAYNEQFF. The CDR3 nucleotides read TGTGCCAGGCGGGGGAGACTAGCGTACAATGAGCAGTTCTTC.

CDR3 DNA sequence: TGTGCCAGCAGCTCCCCGGCTAACTATGGCTACACCTTC. Protein product: CASSSPANYGYTF. The chain employs TRBV7-8 and TRBJ1-2; no clear D gene. V shed 4 bases and J shed 0 bases, with 6 bases lying between them. CDR3 length: 13 amino acids. Per the germline V gene, CDR1 is SGHVS and CDR2 is FQNEAQ.

CDR3 nucleotide sequence: TGTGCCAGCAGCTTAAATTTCGTGAACACTGAAGCTTTCTTT. Translation: CASSLNFVNTEAFF. This sequence joins TRBV11-2 and TRBJ1-1; D is unclear. Germline lookup yields CDR1 SGHAT and CDR2 FQNNGV. The CDR3 sequence is 14 residues long. Trimming removed 2 bases from V and 0 bases from J, with 7 bases in between.

The rearrangement uses TRBV18 and TRBJ1-2; D may be TRBD1 (5 bases). The germline CDR1 and CDR2 sequences are KGHSH and LQKENI. There are 16 residues in the CDR3. Trimming stripped 2 bases from V and 8 bases from J, with 21 bases between. CDR3 coding DNA: TGTGCCAGCTCACCAAGCTCCCTCACAGGCCTCGGGGGCTACACCTTC. It specifies CASSPSSLTGLGGYTF.

V usage is TRBV5-1 and J usage is TRBJ2-7; 7 positions agree with TRBD1. The CDR3 extends over 15 amino acids. V shed 0 bases and J 2 bases; nucleotides not matched to a gene: 5. From germline, CDR1 is SGHRS and CDR2 YFSETQ. CDR3 in DNA: TGCGCCAGCAGCTTGGGTGGACAGGCCACCTACGAGCAGTACTTC. It codes for CASSLGGQATYEQYF.

The J gene is TRBJ1-5, the V gene TRBV15; D not certain. The V end was cut by 6 bases, the J end by 8 bases, with 17 bases between. This CDR3 comprises 14 residues. Germline CDR1 reads LNHNV; CDR2 reads YYDKDF (reference sequence). DNA for the CDR3: TGTGCCACCAGAAGCGGGCTTGGGGAGAAGCCCCAGCATTTT. It encodes CATRSGLGEKPQHF.

This clone has only a few counts. The chain is built from TRBV6-1 and TRBJ2-6; D remains ambiguous. In germline, CDR1 is MNHNS, CDR2 SASEGT. This CDR3 has 16 residues. Trimming removed 2 bases from V and 0 bases from J, with 8 bases in between. The CDR3 here is CASSENSFSGANVLTF. CDR3 bases: TGTGCCAGCAGTGAAAACAGTTTCTCTGGGGCCAACGTCCTGACTTTC.

The chain combines TRBV27 with TRBJ1-5; 9 bases fit TRBD1. Germline CDR1 is MNHEY and CDR2 is SMNVEV (reference sequence). The CDR3 is 14 amino acids. V shed 5 bases and J 6 bases; nucleotides not matched to a gene: 5. This CDR3 is CASSPTGGRQPQHF. The CDR3 coding sequence is TGTGCCAGCAGTCCGACAGGGGGACGTCAGCCCCAGCATTTT.

The V call is TRBV6-2 or TRBV6-3, the J call TRBJ1-6, with 8 bases fitting TRBD1. Germline CDR1 and CDR2: MNHEY and SVGEGT. The V gene end was trimmed by 6 bases and the J gene end by 12 bases; junction bases not matched to a gene: 7. This CDR3 is built from 13 residues. The CDR3 DNA follows: TGTGCCAGCAGCAACGGACAGGGTCGACCCCTCCACTTT. Its protein is CASSNGQGRPLHF.